Listed below are T cell receptor beta chains from one sample, sequenced in a study of shared clonotypes between healthy human individuals. Clones were sequenced by immunoSEQ multiplex PCR, and TCRdb holds only the in-frame ones, with some missing. The table records 2 million or so clones, approximately 94% of them present only once. Sequences were obtained from naive CD8+ T cells sorted from blood. The receptor source for this set is a man between 18 and 35 years old in good health. Both conserved end residues are part of each CDR3. A D gene is named only where the DNA matches it firmly. Only part of the rows carry a size: once, few, many, or a class if the clone is expanded.

>.|.|TRBJ2-7|TRBV29-1
TGCAGCGCTGGGACTGCTAGCTCCTACGAGCAGTACTTC
CSAGTASSYEQYF
>.|TRBD1|TRBJ2-7|TRBV4-1
TGCGCCAGCAGCCGATCGACAGGGGGCGAGCAGTACTTC
CASSRSTGGEQYF
>.|.|TRBJ2-2|TRBV13
TGTGCCAGCAGCTTAGAGGGGGAGTCGGTCGCCGGGGAGCTGTTTTTT
CASSLEGESVAGELFF
>once|TRBD1|TRBJ2-3|TRBV9
TGTGCCAGCAGCGTAGGTCGGACAGGGGGCCGCCCTGGCACAGATACGCAGTATTTT
CASSVGRTGGRPGTDTQYF
>.|.|TRBJ2-5|TRBV5-6
TGTGCCAGCAGCAGGGACATTCAAGAGACCCAGTACTTC
CASSRDIQETQYF
>.|TRBD2|TRBJ2-2|TRBV2
TGTGCCAGCAGTGATCCCATTCTTGCGGGGGAGAACACCGGGGAGCTGTTTTTT
CASSDPILAGENTGELFF
>.|.|TRBJ2-7|TRBV6-5
TGTGCCAGCAGTTATGGGGTCCACTACGAGCAGTACTTC
CASSYGVHYEQYF
>.|.|TRBJ1-1|TRBV30
TGTGCCTGGAGTCAGTTTGGGGGTTCGTACACTGAAGCTTTCTTT
CAWSQFGGSYTEAFF
>.|.|TRBJ2-3|TRBV10-1
TGCGCCAGCAGTGAGTCGATCACACCAGATACGCAGTATTTT
CASSESITPDTQYF
>.|.|TRBJ2-7|TRBV7-9
TGTGCCAGCAGCTTTCTCGGGGGCGAGCAGTACTTC
CASSFLGGEQYF
>.|.|TRBJ1-1|TRBV20-1
TGCAGTGCTAGTAGAACTGAAGCTTTCTTT
CSASRTEAFF
>.|TRBD1|TRBJ2-3|TRBV27
TGTGCCAGCAGTTTAGGCAGGGGGCCCCCAGATACGCAGTATTTT
CASSLGRGPPDTQYF
>.|.|TRBJ2-7|TRBV5-6
TGTGCCAGCAGCTTGTGGGGTTCCTACGAGCAGTACTTC
CASSLWGSYEQYF
>.|.|TRBJ2-1|TRBV27
TGTGCCAGCATACGAGAGTATGGGTCCTACAATGAGCAGTTCTTC
CASIREYGSYNEQFF
>once|.|TRBJ2-7|TRBV19
TGTGCCAGTAGTGCCCTAAACAGGGAGCGGCACGAGCAGTACTTC
CASSALNRERHEQYF
>.|TRBD2|TRBJ2-1|TRBV10-3
TGTGCCATCAGATCCGGGACTAGCGGGGGGCTGTGGAATGAGCAGTTCTTC
CAIRSGTSGGLWNEQFF
>.|TRBD1|TRBJ1-2|TRBV5-1
TGCGCCAGCAGCTTGGGGACTGTCCTGGACAGGGGGCTGAGTGGCTACACCTTC
CASSLGTVLDRGLSGYTF
>.|TRBD2|TRBJ2-5|TRBV6-6
TGTGCCAGCAGTTACGGACTAGCGGGGGAAGGAGGGACCCAGTACTTC
CASSYGLAGEGGTQYF
>.|.|TRBJ1-2|TRBV10-3
TGTGCCATCAGTGAGTCCACAGTTCCCTATGGCTACACCTTC
CAISESTVPYGYTF
>.|.|TRBJ1-2|TRBV27
TGTGCCAGCAGTTTCTCCTACACCGGCATTAACTATGGCTACACCTTC
CASSFSYTGINYGYTF
>.|TRBD1|TRBJ1-4|TRBV7-6
TGTGCCAGCAGCTTCGGACAGGGGGCGGGAAATGAAAAACTGTTTTTT
CASSFGQGAGNEKLFF
>.|.|TRBJ2-1|TRBV15
TGTGCCACCAGACAGGAACCCACGGTCCACAATGAGCAGTTCTTC
CATRQEPTVHNEQFF
>few|.|TRBJ2-7|TRBV25-1
TGTGCCAGCAATCAGGGGATCTCCTACGAGCAGTACTTC
CASNQGISYEQYF
>.|.|TRBJ2-4|TRBV7-8
TGTGCCAGCAGCTTTGAGGCTTCGGACATTCAGTACTTC
CASSFEASDIQYF
>once|.|TRBJ2-2|TRBV11-3
TGTGCCAGCAGCACTAACACCGGGGAGCTGTTTTTT
CASSTNTGELFF
>once|.|TRBJ1-3|TRBV5-4
TGTGCCAGCAGCCCTCCGGGAGGCACCATATATTTT
CASSPPGGTIYF
>.|.|TRBJ2-1|TRBV4-1
TGCGCCAGCAGCCATGTAGCGTCCGATGAGCAGTTCTTC
CASSHVASDEQFF
>.|TRBD1|TRBJ1-2|TRBV5-4
TGTGCCAGCAGCTTGGAGGACAGGGCGGACTATGGCTACACCTTC
CASSLEDRADYGYTF
>.|TRBD1|TRBJ1-2|TRBV7-9
TGTGCCAGCAGCTTACGCGACAGGGGCCAGAGCCTCTTC
CASSLRDRGQSLF